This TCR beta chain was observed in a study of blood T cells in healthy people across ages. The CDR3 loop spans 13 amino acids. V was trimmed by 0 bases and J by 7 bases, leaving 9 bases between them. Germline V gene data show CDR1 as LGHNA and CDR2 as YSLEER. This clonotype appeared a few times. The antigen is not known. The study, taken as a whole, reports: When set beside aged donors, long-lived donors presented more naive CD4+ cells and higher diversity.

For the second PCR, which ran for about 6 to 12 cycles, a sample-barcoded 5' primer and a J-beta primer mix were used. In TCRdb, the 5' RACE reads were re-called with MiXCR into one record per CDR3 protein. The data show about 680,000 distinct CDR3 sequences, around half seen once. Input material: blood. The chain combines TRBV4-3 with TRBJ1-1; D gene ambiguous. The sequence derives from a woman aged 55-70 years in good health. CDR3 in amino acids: CASSQDAGREAFF. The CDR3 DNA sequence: TGCGCCAGCAGCCAAGACGCCGGGCGTGAAGCTTTCTTT.